This is a list of T cell receptor beta chains from one sample in a study of beta chain features in type 1 diabetes. Here immunoSEQ multiplex PCR was the method, and the copy in TCRdb shows in-frame clones only, minus some. The repertoire consists of 150,000 to 190,000 clones, with roughly 11% occurring once and the leading ten covering approximately 2%. Specimen: central memory CD4+ T cells from blood. These receptors were collected from a man between 18 and 35 years old in good health. The CDR3 runs from the conserved cysteine through the conserved F or W. A D gene is named only where the DNA matches it firmly. Rows may omit the clone size; those that give it use once, few, many or a size class.

D	V	J	size	CDR3	DNA
.	TRBV7-3	TRBJ1-2	many	CASSTQQSYGYTF	TGTGCCAGCAGCACACAACAGTCCTATGGCTACACCTTC
.	TRBV7-2	TRBJ2-1	few	CASSLGHDNEQFF	TGTGCCAGCAGCCTTGGACACGACAATGAGCAGTTCTTC
.	TRBV7-9	TRBJ1-6	.	CASSVTSGEGNSPLHF	TGTGCCAGCAGCGTCACCTCGGGGGAGGGGAATTCACCCCTCCACTTT
.	TRBV15	TRBJ2-5	few	CATSRDRDSETQYF	TGTGCCACCAGCAGAGATCGAGACAGCGAGACCCAGTACTTC
TRBD1	TRBV28	TRBJ1-4	.	CASGQGGREKLFF	TGTGCCAGCGGACAGGGCGGGAGGGAAAAACTGTTTTTT
.	TRBV9	TRBJ1-2	.	CASSREGGYTF	TGTGCCAGCAGCCGCGAGGGTGGCTACACCTTC
TRBD2	TRBV29-1	TRBJ2-2	.	CSARTSGRAELFF	TGCAGCGCCCGGACTAGCGGGAGGGCTGAGCTGTTTTTT
.	TRBV20-1	TRBJ2-5	.	CSALQETQYF	TGCAGTGCCCTCCAAGAGACCCAGTACTTC
.	TRBV4-2	TRBJ1-1	few	CASSQGGGNTEAFF	TGTGCCAGCAGCCAGGGAGGGGGGAACACTGAAGCTTTCTTT
TRBD1	TRBV29-1	TRBJ1-1	few	CSVAKQGTNTEAFF	TGCAGCGTAGCCAAACAGGGGACGAACACTGAAGCTTTCTTT
TRBD1	TRBV27	TRBJ1-4	few	CASGNRGSNEKLFF	TGTGCCAGCGGAAACAGGGGCTCTAATGAAAAACTGTTTTTT
TRBD2	TRBV18	TRBJ2-6	few	CASSPPGGGSGANVLTF	TGTGCCAGCTCACCCCCGGGAGGGGGCTCTGGGGCCAACGTCCTGACTTTC
TRBD1	TRBV30	TRBJ2-5	.	CAWGHPTGVQETQYF	TGTGCCTGGGGACACCCGACAGGGGTCCAAGAGACCCAGTACTTC
.	TRBV7-2	TRBJ2-3	few	CASSPNTDTQYF	TGTGCCAGCAGCCCGAACACAGATACGCAGTATTTT
.	TRBV14	TRBJ2-2	.	CASSQNSHGTGELFF	TGTGCCAGCAGCCAAAACAGCCATGGCACCGGGGAGCTGTTTTTT